This T cell receptor beta chain stems from a study of blood T cells in healthy people across ages. Germline assignment: CDR1 KGHSH and CDR2 LQKENI. The length of the CDR3 is 19 residues. V shed 3 bases and J 2 bases; nucleotides not matched to a gene: 10. Next came a second PCR, run for about 6 to 11 cycles, which used a sample-barcoded 5' primer along with a J-beta primer mix. Each cDNA molecule, via a template-switch adaptor with 12 random nucleotides, was tagged. Each CDR3 protein is one row after TCRdb ran MiXCR on the 5' RACE reads. Here the sample spans approximately 350,000 distinct CDR3 sequences, roughly half being singletons.

The sequence was collected from a man in his 60s in good health. The chain couples TRBV18 to TRBJ2-6, with 10 bases matching TRBD1. Sample: blood. For the CDR3, the DNA is TGTGCCAGCTCACCCTTCCGGGACAGGGGACTTCCTGGGGCCAACGTCCTGACTTTC. This encodes CASSPFRDRGLPGANVLTF.